Listed below are T cell receptor beta chains from one sample, sequenced in a study of cytomegalovirus exposure and HLA in healthy donors. Sequencing used immunoSEQ multiplex PCR; TCRdb keeps in-frame clones, though not all of them. The sample consists of 60,000 or so clones, roughly 90% of them appearing once. Sequences were obtained from PBMCs. Every receptor here comes from a man aged 25 to 40 in good health and CMV-seropositive. The CDR3 runs from the conserved cysteine through the conserved F or W. The order of the fields is V gene, J gene, clone size, D gene, CDR3 DNA, CDR3 protein. D genes are given only for firm matches. Rows may omit the clone size; those that give it use once, few, many or a size class.

TRBV30	TRBJ2-1	.	TRBD2	TGTGCCTGGAGACTAGCGGGGGCAAATGAGCAGTTCTTC	CAWRLAGANEQFF
TRBV6-4	TRBJ1-1	.	.	TGTGCCAGCAGTGAGGTGGGGGGGAACACTGAAGCTTTCTTT	CASSEVGGNTEAFF
TRBV18	TRBJ2-3	.	.	TGTGCCAGCTCACCACCGGGCCGGAACAGGGGCACAGATACGCAGTATTTT	CASSPPGRNRGTDTQYF
TRBV20-1	TRBJ2-5	.	.	TGCAGTGCTGGGGGGCAAGAGACCCAGTACTTC	CSAGGQETQYF
TRBV6-5	TRBJ2-5	.	TRBD2	TGTGCCAGCCGGGGGGGGACCCAAGAGACCCAGTACTTC	CASRGGTQETQYF
TRBV5-6	TRBJ1-2	.	.	TGTGCCAGCAGCTTGGTAGGCAGGGTGAACTATGGCTACACCTTC	CASSLVGRVNYGYTF
TRBV7-8	TRBJ2-4	.	TRBD1	TGTGCCAGCAGCTACCGGGACAGGGCGTACATTCAGTACTTC	CASSYRDRAYIQYF
TRBV30	TRBJ1-4	once	.	TGTGCCTGGGGCCGGACAGCGGAAAATGAAAAACTGTTTTTT	CAWGRTAENEKLFF
TRBV29-1	TRBJ2-7	.	TRBD1	TGCAGCGTTGAAGCCTGGGCGTCAGGGACAGTGGGCGAGCAGTACTTC	CSVEAWASGTVGEQYF
TRBV19	TRBJ2-7	few	.	TGTGCCAGTAGTATTCAAACAAGCTCCTACGAGCAGTACTTC	CASSIQTSSYEQYF
TRBV29-1	TRBJ2-7	.	TRBD2	TGCAGCGCTCTCCTCGAACCCGGGACTACCTCCTACGAGCAGTACTTC	CSALLEPGTTSYEQYF
TRBV7-9	TRBJ2-6	.	.	TGTGCCAGCAGCGTATCACAGGGTGCTGGGGCCAACGTCCTGACTTTC	CASSVSQGAGANVLTF
TRBV19	TRBJ2-2	few	TRBD1	TGTGCCAGTAGTAAACTCCAGGGGGCCACCGGGGAGCTGTTTTTT	CASSKLQGATGELFF
TRBV19	TRBJ2-7	once	TRBD1	TGTGCCAGTAGTGCGGGGACAGGGGGCTCCTACGAGCAGTACTTC	CASSAGTGGSYEQYF
TRBV5-4	TRBJ2-2	.	TRBD2	TGTGCCAGCAATGTCGGCGGGAGTCCGGGCACCGGGGAGCTGTTTTTT	CASNVGGSPGTGELFF
TRBV19	TRBJ2-2	few	TRBD2	TGTGCCAGTAAGGATAGCGGGAGAGGAACCGGGGAGCTGTTTTTT	CASKDSGRGTGELFF
TRBV29-1	TRBJ1-4	.	.	TGCAGCGCTAAGGGGGATTATGAAAAACTGTTTTTT	CSAKGDYEKLFF
TRBV5-1	TRBJ1-1	.	TRBD1	TGCGCCAGCAGCTCATCCGGGACAGGGGGCGGACGAACTGAAGCTTTCTTT	CASSSSGTGGGRTEAFF
TRBV5-5	TRBJ1-3	.	TRBD1	TGTGCCAGCAGCTTGGCCCGGACAGGGGCTGGAAACACCATATATTTT	CASSLARTGAGNTIYF
TRBV5-1	TRBJ2-5	.	.	TGCGCCAGCAGCTCACAGGGTCCTCCTGTAGAGACCCAGTACTTC	CASSSQGPPVETQYF
TRBV28	TRBJ1-4	.	TRBD1	TGTGCCAGCAGTTTAGAGGGGGCAGCCAAACTGTTTTTT	CASSLEGAAKLFF
TRBV6-5	TRBJ1-5	.	.	TGTGCCAGCAGCAGGGATAGCAATCAGCCCCAGCATTTT	CASSRDSNQPQHF
TRBV10-3	TRBJ2-5	.	TRBD1	TGTGCCATCAGACCGGACAGGGAGCAAGAGACCCAGTACTTC	CAIRPDREQETQYF
TRBV7-2	TRBJ2-5	.	TRBD2	TGTGCCAGCAGCTTAGAGGGAGGGTGGGCCCAGTACTTC	CASSLEGGWAQYF
TRBV12-2	TRBJ2-1	.	.	TGTGCAAGTCGCCCAAGGCGATCGGGAGACGGGCAGTTCTTC	CASRPRRSGDGQFF
TRBV2	TRBJ2-5	.	TRBD1	TGTGCCAGCAGTGTTGGTCAGGGGGAACAAGAGACCCAGTACTTC	CASSVGQGEQETQYF
TRBV21-1	TRBJ1-3	few	.	TGTGCCAGCAGCAAAGGAGGGGACAGCCTCTCTGGAAACACCATATATTTT	CASSKGGDSLSGNTIYF
TRBV6-1	TRBJ2-7	.	.	TGTGCCAGCAGAAAGTTTGGCGGTTACGAGCAGTACTTC	CASRKFGGYEQYF
TRBV2	TRBJ2-5	.	TRBD2	TGTGCCAGCAGTGCCAACCCGGAGGGGACTATCGTAGAGACCCAGTACTTC	CASSANPEGTIVETQYF